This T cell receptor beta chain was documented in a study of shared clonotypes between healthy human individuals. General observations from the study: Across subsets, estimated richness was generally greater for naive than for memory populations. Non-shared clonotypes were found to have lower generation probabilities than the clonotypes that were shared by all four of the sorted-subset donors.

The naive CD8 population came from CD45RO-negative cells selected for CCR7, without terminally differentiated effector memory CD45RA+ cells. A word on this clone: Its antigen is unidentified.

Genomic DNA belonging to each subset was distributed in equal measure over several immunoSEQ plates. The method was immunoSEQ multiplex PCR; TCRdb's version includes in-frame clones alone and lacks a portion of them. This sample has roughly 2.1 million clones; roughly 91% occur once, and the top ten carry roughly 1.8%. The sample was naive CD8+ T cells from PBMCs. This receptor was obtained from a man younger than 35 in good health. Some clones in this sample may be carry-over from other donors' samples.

The CDR3, as DNA: TGTGCCAGCAGTGAAGCTGCAGGGGCGGGGAAGACCCAGTACTTC. Translated: CASSEAAGAGKTQYF. The chain is built from TRBV6-1 and TRBJ2-5; D may match TRBD1 or TRBD2 (6 bases each). The germline CDR1 and CDR2 sequences are MNHNS and SASEGT. The CDR3 has 15 residues. The V end was cut by 0 bases, the J end by 6 bases, with 14 bases between.